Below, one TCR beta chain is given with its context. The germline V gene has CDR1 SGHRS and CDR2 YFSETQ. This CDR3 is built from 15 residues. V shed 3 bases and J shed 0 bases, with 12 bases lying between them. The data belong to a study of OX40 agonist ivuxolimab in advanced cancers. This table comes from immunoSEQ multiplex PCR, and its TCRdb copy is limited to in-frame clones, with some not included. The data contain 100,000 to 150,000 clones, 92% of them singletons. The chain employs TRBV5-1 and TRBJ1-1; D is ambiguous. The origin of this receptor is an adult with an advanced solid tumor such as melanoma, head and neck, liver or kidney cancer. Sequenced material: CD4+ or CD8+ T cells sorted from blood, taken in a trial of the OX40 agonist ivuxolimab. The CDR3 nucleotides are TGCGCCAGCAGCTCCGGGATACAGATGAACACTGAAGCTTTCTTT. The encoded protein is CASSSGIQMNTEAFF.